This passage covers 9 T cell receptor beta chains from one sample sequenced in a study of T cells in Graves' hyperthyroidism and ophthalmopathy. RNA transcripts yielded amplified TCR beta CDR3 regions. Using the HTBI primer set, a first-round RT-PCR was run on the TCR CDR3. One entry per CDR3 protein results from TCRdb running MiXCR on the multiplex PCR reads. The repertoire holds under 550,000 distinct CDR3 sequences, with about an eighth as singletons. The source material was blood. The receptor set was obtained from a woman aged 18 to 35 with Graves' hyperthyroidism.

This clonotype was counted at least ten times. This chain joins TRBV7-2 and TRBJ2-7; D is possibly TRBD1 (6 bases). The CDR3 runs to 16 residues. CDR1 SGHTA and CDR2 FQGNSA come from the germline V gene. V was clipped by 5 bases and J by 0 bases, with 17 bases between them. The CDR3 DNA follows: TGTGCCAGCAGCCCCAGACAGGCCCGCTACTCCTACGAGCAGTACTTC. Its protein product is CASSPRQARYSYEQYF.

The genes are TRBV6-1 and TRBJ2-2; 7 bases fit TRBD1. V was clipped by 8 bases and J by 3 bases; unmatched bases: 6. This CDR3 contains 14 residues. Per the germline V gene, CDR1 is MNHNS and CDR2 is SASEGT. CDR3 in amino acids: CASPEGADTGELFF. The CDR3 bases are TGTGCCAGCCCTGAGGGGGCTGACACCGGGGAGCTGTTTTTT.

About this clonotype itself: A read error may be the cause here, since a much bigger clone is one base away. The rearrangement joins TRBV6-2 or TRBV6-3 to TRBJ2-5, with a tentative D call TRBD1 (5 bases). V lost 0 bases to trimming and J lost 3 bases, with 14 bases between them. Germline CDR1 is MNHEY and CDR2 is SVGEGT. The CDR3 contains 16 residues. This chain's CDR3 is CASSYSVTDTKETQYF. CDR3 nucleotides: TGTGCCAGCAGTTACTCGGTGACAGACACAAAAGAGACCCAGTACTTC.

This clonotype occurred many times. V gene TRBV7-9 combines with J gene TRBJ2-4; 16 bases match TRBD2. The V gene's germline CDR1 is SEHNR and CDR2 FQNEAQ (reference sequence). V gave up 5 bases and J gave up 0 bases; unmatched junction bases: 7. The CDR3 covers 19 residues. CDR3 sequence: CASSGEGLAGGLAKNIQYF. The CDR3 bases are TGTGCCAGCAGCGGGGAGGGACTAGCGGGAGGGCTAGCCAAAAACATTCAGTACTTC. Supplemented by reference TRBV7-9 and TRBJ2-4, the full variable domain reads DTGVSQNPRHKITKRGQNVTFRCDPISEHNRLYWYRQTLGQGPEFLTYFQNEAQLEKSRLLSDRFSAERPKGSFSTLEIQRTEQGDSAMYLCASSGEGLAGGLAKNIQYFGAGTRLSVL.

This clonotype was counted between two and nine times. The rearrangement joins TRBV19 to TRBJ2-7, with 7 bases identical to TRBD1. The germline V gene has CDR1 LNHDA and CDR2 SQIVND (reference sequence). The CDR3 extends over 14 amino acids. The junction had 2 bases not matched to a gene; V was cut back by 1 base and J by 2 bases. Here the CDR3 reads CASSIGQGTYEQYF. CDR3 nucleotides: TGTGCCAGTAGTATAGGACAGGGCACCTACGAGCAGTACTTC.

This clonotype has at least ten counts. V gene TRBV6-1 combines with J gene TRBJ2-7; D uncertain. This CDR3 comprises 14 residues. Germline V lookup: CDR1 MNHNS, CDR2 SASEGT. The V end lost 2 bases, the J end lost 1 base, and 9 bases lay between the germline ends. In nucleotides, the CDR3 is TGTGCCAGCAGTGAAACGGAAGCTTCCTACGAGCAGTACTTC. This translates into CASSETEASYEQYF.

The V gene is TRBV7-8, the J gene TRBJ1-2; D is unclear. This CDR3 has 13 residues. CDR1 and CDR2 (germline): SGHVS, FQNEAQ. The V end was cut by 6 bases, the J end by 7 bases, with 15 bases between. CDR3 nucleotide sequence: TGTGCCAGCAGTGAATACCCAGACCGTGGCTACACCTTC. Residues: CASSEYPDRGYTF.

This clonotype was recorded many times. The chain links TRBV5-1 to TRBJ2-5, with 7 bases that match TRBD2. V lost 0 bases and J lost 1; bases outside the gene matches: 6. CDR1 SGHRS and CDR2 YFSETQ come from the germline V gene. There are 16 residues in the CDR3. The CDR3 loop reads CASSLAPLAVQETQYF. CDR3 nucleotides: TGCGCCAGCAGCTTGGCCCCGCTAGCGGTCCAAGAGACCCAGTACTTC.

This clonotype occurred many times. Here the CDR3 reads CASHSSGNSYEQYF. The CDR3 DNA sequence: TGTGCCAGTCATTCGAGCGGTAACTCCTACGAGCAGTACTTC. V gene TRBV18 combines with J gene TRBJ2-7; D perhaps matches TRBD2 (5 bases). V was pared by 9 bases and J by 0 bases, with 15 bases between. There are 14 residues in the CDR3. Germline CDR1 KGHSH, CDR2 LQKENI. Variable domain in full (rest from reference TRBV18 and TRBJ2-7): NAGVMQNPRHLVRRRGQEARLRCSPMKGHSHVYWYRQLPEEGLKFMVYLQKENIIDESGMPKERFSAEFPKEGPSILRIQQVVRGDSAAYFCASHSSGNSYEQYFGPGTRLTVT.